The clone carrying this T cell receptor (beta chain) was detected ten times or more. Germline V lookup: CDR1 SGHAT, CDR2 FQNNGV. V shed 3 bases and J 2 bases; nucleotides not matched to a gene: 11. The CDR3 is 17 amino acids. Each 10 ml fresh peripheral blood draw supplied the PBMCs. Template material for amplifying TCR beta CDR3 regions consisted of RNA transcripts. Researchers ran a first-round RT-PCR on the TCR CDR3 using the HTBI primer set. From the multiplex PCR reads, TCRdb called clonotypes with MiXCR, one entry per CDR3 protein. This sample has about 400,000 distinct CDR3 sequences; roughly 13% occur once, and the top ten carry around 27%. The record originates from a study of T cells in Graves' hyperthyroidism and ophthalmopathy. Study-wide background: Peripheral blood was secured at the point of initial diagnosis, before any treatment.

This TCR was recovered from a man between 50 and 59 years old with Graves' ophthalmopathy. Input material: blood. J is TRBJ2-3 and V is TRBV11-2; 7 positions match TRBD2. CDR3 in DNA: TGTGCCAGCAGCTTGCCGACGGGGGGAGGACTCACAGATACGCAGTATTTT. It yields the protein CASSLPTGGGLTDTQYF. The variable domain in full, with the rest retrieved from reference TRBV11-2 and TRBJ2-3, is EAGVAQSPRYKIIEKRQSVAFWCNPISGHATLYWYQQILGQGPKLLIQFQNNGVVDDSQLPKDRFSAERLKGVDSTLKIQPAKLEDSAVYLCASSLPTGGGLTDTQYFGPGTRLTVL.